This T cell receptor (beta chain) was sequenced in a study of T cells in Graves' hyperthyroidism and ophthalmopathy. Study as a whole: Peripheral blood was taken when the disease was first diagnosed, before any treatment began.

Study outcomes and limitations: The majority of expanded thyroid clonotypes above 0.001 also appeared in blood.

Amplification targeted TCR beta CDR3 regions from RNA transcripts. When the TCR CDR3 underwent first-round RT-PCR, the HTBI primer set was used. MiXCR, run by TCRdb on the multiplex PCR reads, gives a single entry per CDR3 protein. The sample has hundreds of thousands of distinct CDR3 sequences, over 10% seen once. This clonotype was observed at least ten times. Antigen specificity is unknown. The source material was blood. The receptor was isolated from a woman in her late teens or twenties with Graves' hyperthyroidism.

CDR3 residues: CASSITAGTDTQYF. As DNA, the CDR3 is TGTGCCAGCAGTATAACAGCGGGCACAGATACGCAGTATTTT. This chain links TRBV7-2 with TRBJ2-3; D perhaps matches TRBD2 (5 bases). The germline V gene encodes CDR1 SGHTA and CDR2 FQGNSA. The CDR3 is 14 amino acids. The germline V and J ends were trimmed by 6 bases and 1 base, with 11 bases remaining between them.